The T cell receptor (beta chain) described here comes from a study of cytomegalovirus exposure and HLA in healthy donors. PCR primers comprised 60 Vbeta and 13 Jbeta primers. The method was immunoSEQ multiplex PCR; TCRdb's version includes in-frame clones alone and lacks a portion of them. This table lists 130,000 or so clones. V shed 4 bases, J shed 3 bases, and the junction held 3 bases outside the gene matches. From germline, CDR1 is SQVTM and CDR2 ANQGSEA. There are 14 residues in the CDR3. Sequenced sample: PBMCs. This chain uses TRBV29-1 with TRBJ2-3; 11 nucleotides match TRBD1. This TCR was recovered from a woman aged 35 to 49 in good health and CMV-seropositive. The CDR3 DNA reads TGCAGCGTTGGAGGGACAGGGGGGACAGATACGCAGTATTTT. As protein: CSVGGTGGTDTQYF.